This passage covers 5 T cell receptor beta chains from one sample sequenced in a study of cytomegalovirus exposure and HLA in healthy donors. Only in-frame clones appear in the TCRdb table, and some are missing; sequencing was by immunoSEQ multiplex PCR. The sample holds about 220,000 clones; approximately 90% are singletons and the top ten take about 3%. The sequencing input was PBMCs. The receptors come from a man between 18 and 35 years old in good health and CMV-seronegative.

The CDR3 sequence is CASSQDGGTGLYEQYF. The CDR3 bases are TGCGCCAGCAGCCAAGATGGGGGGACAGGACTCTACGAGCAGTACTTC. This chain connects TRBV4-3 to TRBJ2-7, with TRBD1 matching 8 bases. Germline V gene lookup returns CDR1 LGHNA and CDR2 YSLEER. The CDR3 has 16 amino acids. V was clipped by 0 bases and J by 3 bases; unmatched bases: 7.

This chain links TRBV5-1 with TRBJ2-7; 10 bases agree with TRBD1. CDR1 and CDR2 from the germline V gene are SGHRS and YFSETQ. J gave up 2 bases and V 2 bases, and 7 bases lay outside the gene matches. The CDR3 covers 16 residues. Written as DNA, the CDR3 is TGCGCCAGCAGCTTCCACCCCGGGACAGGGGCCTACGAGCAGTACTTC. This gives the protein CASSFHPGTGAYEQYF. The variable domain in full, with the rest retrieved from reference TRBV5-1 and TRBJ2-7, is KAGVTQTPRYLIKTRGQQVTLSCSPISGHRSVSWYQQTPGQGLQFLFEYFSETQRNKGNFPGRFSGRQFSNSRSEMNVSTLELGDSALYLCASSFHPGTGAYEQYFGPGTRLTVT.

In this sample, this clone turned up a few times. The junction does not match germline at one end; this may be a read error. V is TRBV11-2 and J is TRBJ2-7; 8 bases are a match to TRBD1. Per germline, CDR1 SGHAT and CDR2 FQNNGV. CDR3 length: 13 amino acids. The CDR3 loop is CASSPGQGYGQYF. In nucleotides, the CDR3 is TGTGCCAGCAGCCCAGGACAGGGCTACGGGCAGTACTTC. The variable domain in full, with the rest retrieved from reference TRBV11-2 and TRBJ2-7, is EAGVAQSPRYKIIEKRQSVAFWCNPISGHATLYWYQQILGQGPKLLIQFQNNGVVDDSQLPKDRFSAERLKGVDSTLKIQPAKLEDSAVYLCASSPGQGYGQYFGPGTRLTVT.

This clone appeared a few times. The CDR3 DNA sequence: TGTGCCAGCAGGGCAGGGGGCAAGAACACTGAAGCTTTCTTT. As protein: CASRAGGKNTEAFF. V gene TRBV27 combines with J gene TRBJ1-1; 8 bases align to TRBD1. The CDR3 spans 14 residues. Germline loops: CDR1 MNHEY, CDR2 SMNVEV (reference sequence). The J segment lost 1 base and the V segment lost 6 bases, leaving 4 bases of the junction unmatched.

The chain uses TRBV28 and TRBJ1-5, with D maybe TRBD1 (5 bases). Trimming pared 8 bases from V and 5 bases from J, leaving 10 bases between. Looked up from germline, CDR1 is MDHEN and CDR2 is SYDVKM. The CDR3 runs 12 residues. Here the CDR3 reads CASAGGDQPQHF. The CDR3 DNA is TGTGCCAGCGCCGGGGGAGATCAGCCCCAGCATTTT.